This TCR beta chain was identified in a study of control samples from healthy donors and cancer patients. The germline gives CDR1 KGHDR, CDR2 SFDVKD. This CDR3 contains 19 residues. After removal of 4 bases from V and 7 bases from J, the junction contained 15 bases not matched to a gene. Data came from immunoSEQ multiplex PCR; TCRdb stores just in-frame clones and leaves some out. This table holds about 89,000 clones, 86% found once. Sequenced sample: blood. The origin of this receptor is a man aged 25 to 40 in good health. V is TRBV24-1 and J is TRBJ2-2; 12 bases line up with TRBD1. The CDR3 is CATSDRTGTGGATDGELFF. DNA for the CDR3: TGTGCCACCAGTGACCGCACCGGGACAGGGGGCGCGACTGACGGGGAGCTGTTTTTT.